These 9 T cell receptor beta chains originate from one sample sequenced in a study of blood T cells in healthy people across ages (dated by TCRdb to the mid-2010s). The library came from 5' RACE. Sequencing instrument: Illumina HiSeq 2500. A second PCR of 7 to 11 cycles was performed with a sample-barcoded 5' primer and a J-beta primer mix. The raw public data were reprocessed by TCRdb itself: fastp quality trimming at Q25, MiXCR clonotype calling, in-frame beta chains only. Every entry covers one CDR3 protein and lists the most common genes and DNA from its rows. For this sample the table gives about 1,400,000 distinct CDR3 sequences, of which 40% to 50% were detected only once. 7.9% of the sample is held by the ten biggest clonotypes. The specimen sequenced was blood. Receptors were obtained from a woman between 18 and 29 years old in good health.

This clonotype was picked up a small number of times. The rearrangement joins TRBV6-6 to TRBJ1-6; tentatively, D is TRBD1 (5 bases). V was cut by 5 bases and J by 10 bases, with 12 bases left in between. Per the germline V gene, CDR1 is MNHNY and CDR2 is SVGAGI (reference sequence). This CDR3 has 13 residues. DNA for the CDR3: TGTGCCAGCAGTCGAGACAGTCAGTCACCCCTCCACTTT. Translation: CASSRDSQSPLHF.

This clonotype was seen a handful of times. V gene TRBV3-1 combines with J gene TRBJ2-7, with D tentatively TRBD1 (6 bases). V was clipped by 3 bases and J by 2 bases, with 11 bases between them. This CDR3 comprises 14 residues. CDR1 and CDR2 from the germline V gene are LGHDT and YNNKEL (reference sequence). CDR3 loop: CASSHQGSTYEQYF. DNA for the CDR3: TGTGCCAGCAGCCATCAGGGGAGCACCTACGAGCAGTACTTC.

J is TRBJ1-5 and V is TRBV5-4; D is unresolved. This CDR3 has 16 residues. Germline V lookup: CDR1 SGHNT, CDR2 YYREEE (reference sequence). Trimming cost V 0 bases and J 0 bases, with 10 bases left between them. CDR3 nucleotide sequence: TGTGCCAGCAGCTTGGGAGGACTGACTAGCAATCAGCCCCAGCATTTT. Its translation is CASSLGGLTSNQPQHF.

The chain carries TRBV6-6 and TRBJ1-2; weak D call: TRBD1 (5 bases). Trimming took off 11 bases at V and 4 bases at J, with 23 bases between the two ends. The germline V gene encodes CDR1 MNHNY and CDR2 SVGAGI (reference sequence). This CDR3 has 15 amino acids. The CDR3 DNA reads TGTGCCGTGCAACTCGGGCAGGGACTATTCTATGGCTACACCTTC. The encoded protein is CAVQLGQGLFYGYTF.

This clonotype was picked up many times. The chain recombines TRBV7-2 with TRBJ2-1; 7 bases align to TRBD2. The CDR3 has 16 amino acids. Germline CDR1 is SGHTA and CDR2 is FQGNSA. The V gene end was trimmed by 6 bases and the J gene end by 0 bases; junction bases not matched to a gene: 8. The CDR3 DNA reads as TGTGCCAGCAGTTCTAGCGGAACAAGCTCCTACAATGAGCAGTTCTTC. Protein product: CASSSSGTSSYNEQFF.

In this sample, this clonotype turned up a few times. The chain combines TRBV6-6 with TRBJ2-1; D may be TRBD2 (7 bases). The CDR3 contains 12 residues. Trimming stripped 10 bases from V and 7 bases from J, with 14 bases between. In germline, CDR1 is MNHNY, CDR2 SVGAGI (reference sequence). The CDR3 reads CATEGGANEQFF. The CDR3 DNA reads TGTGCCACCGAGGGGGGGGCGAATGAGCAGTTCTTC.

The sample holds one count of this clonotype. V usage is TRBV9 and J usage is TRBJ2-7; possibly TRBD1 or TRBD2 for D (6 bases each). The V end lost 2 bases, the J end lost 0 bases, and 15 bases lay between the germline ends. This CDR3 region has 16 residues. Germline V gene lookup returns CDR1 SGDLS and CDR2 YYNGEE. The CDR3: CASSVGGGLSSYEQYF. In DNA, the CDR3 is TGTGCCAGCAGCGTGGGTGGGGGGCTTAGCTCCTACGAGCAGTACTTC.

The gene calls are TRBV20-1 and TRBJ1-5; D may be TRBD1 (6 bases). The V gene lost 6 bases and the J gene lost 4 bases, with 19 bases spanning the gap. The CDR3 covers 15 residues. The germline V gene has CDR1 DFQATT and CDR2 SNEGSKA (reference sequence). CDR3 loop: CSASLVGAWNQPQHF. In DNA, the CDR3 is TGCAGTGCCAGCCTTGTGGGGGCATGGAATCAGCCCCAGCATTTT.

The V call is TRBV6-5, the J call TRBJ2-3; 12 nucleotides align to TRBD2. Germline V CDR1 and CDR2: MNHEY, SVGAGI. V lost 2 bases and J lost 5; bases outside the gene matches: 2. The CDR3 is 15 residues long. CDR3 coding DNA: TGTGCCAGCAGTTACGGGGGACTAGCGGGAGATACGCAGTATTTT. Its translation: CASSYGGLAGDTQYF.